In this sample, the clone carrying this T cell receptor (beta chain) turned up once. This CDR3 is 13 amino acids long. V was shortened by 6 bases and J by 5 bases, with 10 bases between the two germline ends. This sample stems from a study of blood T cell repertoires in COVID-19. TCRdb's table, derived via immunoSEQ multiplex PCR, lists solely in-frame clones and lacks some. The profile shows approximately 200,000 clones, roughly 84% of them singletons. The study drew participants aged about 18 to 95 years from about two dozen US areas. All recovered Cohort 3 donors got two negative PCRs, got clearance, or saw symptom resolution.

The sample consisted of PBMCs or T cells enriched from blood (not recorded which). The gene calls are TRBV12-3 or TRBV12-4 and TRBJ2-2, with D unclear. The TCR sequence derives from a man aged 40-55 years who had recovered from COVID-19. The CDR3 DNA follows: TGTGCCAGCAGCCCGACACTGACCGGGGAGCTGTTTTTT. This encodes CASSPTLTGELFF.